One T cell receptor (beta chain) is described in this entry. How the authors handled the data: For nucleated cells, counts were estimated from reference gene primer amplification. Here immunoSEQ multiplex PCR was the method, and the copy in TCRdb shows in-frame clones only, minus some. Clonal size and the V and J genes are those of that table, whereas D and trimming came from the DNA. This table has 150,000 to 200,000 clones, approximately 75% appearing once. The record originates from a study of blood T cell repertoires in COVID-19. In the study overall: In each case, the material was cDNA or gDNA derived from T cells, B-cell-depleted T cells, or PBMCs.

The V gene's germline CDR1 is SGDLS and CDR2 YYNGEE. The CDR3 length is 11 residues. The V end was cut by 3 bases, the J end by 7 bases, with 7 bases between. The J gene is TRBJ2-5, the V gene TRBV9; D ambiguous. Sample: peripheral blood. This sequence originates from a human donor in a cohort sampled during active COVID-19. The CDR3: CASSASGTQYF. The CDR3 region has the DNA TGTGCCAGCAGCGCTAGTGGGACCCAGTACTTC.